This T cell receptor (beta chain) was observed in a study of T cells in Graves' hyperthyroidism and ophthalmopathy. Study-wide points: Ophthalmopathy, which appeared later, was predicted by the model a median 6.5 months before onset.

A few counts support this clonotype. Its antigen remains unidentified. Ophthalmopathy cases met thresholds of Clinical Activity Score at least 3, NOSPECS grade at least 4 and duration under 3 months. Lactation, pregnancy, other autoimmune disease or uncontrolled infection led to exclusion of patients. TCR beta CDR3 regions were amplified from RNA. In the first-round RT-PCR of the TCR CDR3, the HTBI primer set was used. TCRdb ran MiXCR on the multiplex PCR reads and lists one entry per CDR3 protein. The repertoire holds fewer than 650,000 distinct CDR3 sequences, with roughly 14% as singletons. The CDR3 spans 16 residues. CDR1 SGHRS and CDR2 YFSETQ come from the germline V gene. V trimming: 0 bases; J trimming: 5 bases; junction bases outside the gene matches: 8.

The sequence was obtained from a woman between 40 and 55 years old with Graves' ophthalmopathy. V usage is TRBV5-1 and J usage is TRBJ2-7; 10 nucleotides align to TRBD1. The source material was blood. CDR3 residues: CASSLGLGTGDHEQYF. CDR3 nucleotides: TGCGCCAGCAGCTTGGGTCTGGGGACAGGGGACCACGAGCAGTACTTC. The variable domain in full, with the rest retrieved from reference TRBV5-1 and TRBJ2-7, is KAGVTQTPRYLIKTRGQQVTLSCSPISGHRSVSWYQQTPGQGLQFLFEYFSETQRNKGNFPGRFSGRQFSNSRSEMNVSTLELGDSALYLCASSLGLGTGDHEQYFGPGTRLTVT.